This T cell receptor (beta chain) originates from a study of blood T cell repertoires in COVID-19. Across the study: Material from acute and convalescent COVID-19 was sourced from the United States, Italy and Spain. T cells, B-cell-depleted T cells, or PBMCs provided the cDNA or gDNA that served as material.

TCRdb's copy holds only in-frame clones and misses some; the assay was immunoSEQ multiplex PCR. Of about 40,000 clones listed, around 90% were seen once; the top ten hold under 0.4%. V was pared by 5 bases and J by 3 bases, with 10 bases between. The germline V gene has CDR1 MNHEY and CDR2 SMNVEV (reference sequence). The CDR3 runs to 14 residues. Sequencing used peripheral blood. The chain uses TRBV27 and TRBJ1-4; D is unresolved. This receptor was identified in a human donor in a cohort sampled during active COVID-19. The CDR3 sequence: CASSPGVANEKLFF. The CDR3 DNA sequence: TGTGCCAGCAGTCCCGGGGTGGCTAATGAAAAACTGTTTTTT. Complete variable domain (other parts from reference TRBV27 and TRBJ1-4): EAQVTQNPRYLITVTGKKLTVTCSQNMNHEYMSWYRQDPGLGLRQIYYSMNVEVTDKGDVPEGYKVSRKEKRNFPLILESPSPNQTSLYFCASSPGVANEKLFFGSGTQLSVL.